The clone carrying this TCR beta chain showed up many times. The antigen is undetermined. The germline V gene encodes CDR1 SGHRS and CDR2 YFSETQ. The V end lost 1 base, the J end lost 1 base, and 9 bases lay between the germline ends. The CDR3 is made up of 15 amino acids. Treatment of the sample: PENTA 11 planned treatment interruption arm or continuous ART arm. Samples needed at least 5 million viable cryopreserved PBMCs. The sample belongs to a study of HIV-infected children after antiretroviral therapy interruption. Study in general: Recorded EBV and CMV exposure existed for most children. Findings and caveats of the study: Naive CD4+ sequences overlapped less between time points once interruption began.

Unique molecular identifiers were included in an RNA-based 3' RACE TCR library. Each CDR3 protein gets one entry after TCRdb re-called the 3' RACE reads with MiXCR. The sample lists approximately 96,000 distinct CDR3 sequences, 6.9% occurring once. The chain couples TRBV5-1 to TRBJ2-1; D might be TRBD1 (6 bases). This clonotype originated in a pool of human donors with HIV. The specimen comprised CD45RA+ CD4+ T cells from PBMCs, pooled from several time points, sampled from a donor given antiretroviral therapy, either interrupted or continuous. Subset: naive CD4+ CD45RA+ CD45RO- T cells. The CDR3 nucleotides are TGCGCCAGCAGCTTGAAACAGGGATCCTACAATGAGCAGTTCTTC. It codes for CASSLKQGSYNEQFF.